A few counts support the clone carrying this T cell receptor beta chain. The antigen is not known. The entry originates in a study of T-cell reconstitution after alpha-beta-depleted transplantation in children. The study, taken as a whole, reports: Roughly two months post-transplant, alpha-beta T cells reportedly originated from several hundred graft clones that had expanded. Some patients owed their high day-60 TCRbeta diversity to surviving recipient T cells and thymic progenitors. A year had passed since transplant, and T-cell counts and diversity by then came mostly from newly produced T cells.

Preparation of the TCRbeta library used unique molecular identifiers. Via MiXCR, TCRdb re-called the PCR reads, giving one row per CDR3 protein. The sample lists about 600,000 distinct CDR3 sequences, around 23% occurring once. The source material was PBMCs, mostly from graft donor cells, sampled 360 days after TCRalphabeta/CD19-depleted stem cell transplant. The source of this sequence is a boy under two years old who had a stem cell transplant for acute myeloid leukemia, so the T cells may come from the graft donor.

As DNA, the CDR3 is TGCGCCAGCAGCTACCTAGCGGGAGACGGCACAGATACGCAGTATTTT. It is translated as CASSYLAGDGTDTQYF. The chain has TRBV5-1 and TRBJ2-3, with 10 bases fitting TRBD2. The CDR3 length is 16 residues. Looked up from germline, CDR1 is SGHRS and CDR2 is YFSETQ. Trimming cost V 3 bases and J 1 base; bases outside gene matches: 5.